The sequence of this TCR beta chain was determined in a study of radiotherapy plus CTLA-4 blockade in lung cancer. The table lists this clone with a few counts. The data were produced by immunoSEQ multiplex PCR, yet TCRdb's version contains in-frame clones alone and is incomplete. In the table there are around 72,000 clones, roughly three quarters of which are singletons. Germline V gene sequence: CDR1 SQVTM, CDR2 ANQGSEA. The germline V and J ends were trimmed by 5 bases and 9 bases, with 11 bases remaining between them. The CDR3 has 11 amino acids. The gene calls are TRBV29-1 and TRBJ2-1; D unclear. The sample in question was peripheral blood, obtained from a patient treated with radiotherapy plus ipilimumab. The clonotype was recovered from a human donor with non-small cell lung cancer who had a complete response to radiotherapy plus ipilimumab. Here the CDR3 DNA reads TGCAGCGTTAGGGCAGCCGCTGAGCAGTTCTTC. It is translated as CSVRAAAEQFF.